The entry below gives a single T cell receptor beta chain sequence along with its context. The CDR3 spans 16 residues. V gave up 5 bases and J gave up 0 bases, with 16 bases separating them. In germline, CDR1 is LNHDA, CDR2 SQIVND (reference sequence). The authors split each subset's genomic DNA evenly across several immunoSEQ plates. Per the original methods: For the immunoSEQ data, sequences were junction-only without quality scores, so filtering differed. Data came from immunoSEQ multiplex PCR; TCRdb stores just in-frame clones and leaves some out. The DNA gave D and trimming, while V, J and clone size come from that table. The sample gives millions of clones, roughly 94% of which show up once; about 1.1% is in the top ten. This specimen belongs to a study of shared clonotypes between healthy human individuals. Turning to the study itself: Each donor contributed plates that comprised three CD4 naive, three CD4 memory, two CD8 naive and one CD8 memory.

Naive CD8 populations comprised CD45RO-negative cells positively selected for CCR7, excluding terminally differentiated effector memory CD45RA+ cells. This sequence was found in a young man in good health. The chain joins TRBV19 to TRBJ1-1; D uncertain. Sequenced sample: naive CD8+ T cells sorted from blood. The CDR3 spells CASSPDREGVNTEAFF. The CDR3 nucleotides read TGTGCCAGTAGTCCGGACCGGGAGGGTGTGAACACTGAAGCTTTCTTT.